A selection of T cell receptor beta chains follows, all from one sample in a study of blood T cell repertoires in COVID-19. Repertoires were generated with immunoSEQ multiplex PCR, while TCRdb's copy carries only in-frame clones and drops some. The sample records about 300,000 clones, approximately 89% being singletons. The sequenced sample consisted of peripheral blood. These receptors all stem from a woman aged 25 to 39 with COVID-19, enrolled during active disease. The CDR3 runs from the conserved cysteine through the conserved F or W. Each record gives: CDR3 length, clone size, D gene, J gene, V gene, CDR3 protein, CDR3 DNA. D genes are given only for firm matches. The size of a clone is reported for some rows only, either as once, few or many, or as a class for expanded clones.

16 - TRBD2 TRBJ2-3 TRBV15 CATSAGTSAFTDTQYF TGTGCCACCAGCGCCGGGACTAGTGCCTTCACAGATACGCAGTATTTT
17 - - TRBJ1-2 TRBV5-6 CASSLVSRLWAEGGYTF TGTGCCAGCAGCTTGGTGTCCCGGTTATGGGCTGAGGGTGGCTACACCTTC
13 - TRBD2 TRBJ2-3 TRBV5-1 CASSAGETDTQYF TGCGCCAGCAGCGCGGGGGAAACAGATACGCAGTATTTT
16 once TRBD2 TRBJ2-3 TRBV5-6 CASSPAGGGSTDTQYF TGTGCCAGCAGCCCCGCCGGGGGGGGGTCCACAGATACGCAGTATTTT
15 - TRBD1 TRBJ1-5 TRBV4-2 CASSLTDRGYQPQHF TGTGCCAGCAGCCTAACTGACAGGGGGTATCAGCCCCAGCATTTT
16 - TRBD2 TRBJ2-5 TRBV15 CATSRELAGGQETQYF TGTGCCACCAGCAGGGAACTAGCGGGGGGCCAAGAGACCCAGTACTTC
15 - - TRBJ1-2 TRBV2 CASSSRGRTFYGYTF TGTGCCAGCAGTTCGAGAGGGAGGACTTTCTATGGCTACACCTTC
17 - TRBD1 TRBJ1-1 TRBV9 CASSPKPVDRVDNEAFF TGTGCCAGCAGCCCCAAACCCGTGGACAGGGTGGATAATGAAGCTTTCTTT
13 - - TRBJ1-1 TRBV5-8 CASSPSGNTEAFF TGTGCCAGCAGCCCTAGTGGGAACACTGAAGCTTTCTTT
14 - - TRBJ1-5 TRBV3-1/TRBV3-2 CASSPLRGNQPQHF TGTGCCAGCAGCCCTCTGAGGGGGAATCAGCCCCAGCATTTT
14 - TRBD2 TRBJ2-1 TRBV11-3 CASSLASGVNEQFF TGTGCCAGCAGCTTAGCTAGCGGGGTTAATGAGCAGTTCTTC
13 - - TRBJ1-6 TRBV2 CASSGSRNSPLHF TGTGCCAGCAGTGGATCGAGAAATTCACCCCTCCACTTT
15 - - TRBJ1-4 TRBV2 CASSPGVGRSEKLFF TGTGCCAGCAGTCCCGGTGTGGGCAGAAGTGAAAAACTGTTTTTT
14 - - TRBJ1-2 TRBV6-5 CASSYSGRVGGYTF TGTGCCAGCAGTTACTCTGGGAGGGTAGGAGGCTACACCTTC
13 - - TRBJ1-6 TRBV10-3 CAVRYEFDSPLHF TGTGCCGTGCGATACGAATTCGATTCACCCCTCCACTTT
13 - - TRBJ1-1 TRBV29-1 CSVDRGGSTEAFF TGCAGCGTTGATCGGGGGGGGAGCACTGAAGCTTTCTTT
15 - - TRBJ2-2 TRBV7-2 CASRSDSDHTGELFF TGTGCCAGCAGATCAGACAGCGACCACACCGGGGAGCTGTTTTTT
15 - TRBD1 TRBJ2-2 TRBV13 CASRFDRGITGELFF TGTGCCAGCAGATTCGACAGGGGTATCACCGGGGAGCTGTTTTTT
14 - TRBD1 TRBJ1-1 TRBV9 CASSSPTGRPEAFF TGTGCCAGCAGCTCACCGACAGGGAGACCTGAAGCTTTCTTT
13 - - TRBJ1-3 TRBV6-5 CASSSVSGNTIYF TGTGCCAGCAGTTCCGTCTCTGGAAACACCATATATTTT
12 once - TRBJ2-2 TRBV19 CASSPGAGELFF TGTGCCAGTAGCCCCGGGGCCGGGGAGCTGTTTTTT
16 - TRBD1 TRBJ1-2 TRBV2 CASSNLPQGANYGYTF TGTGCCAGCAGCAACCTACCACAGGGGGCTAACTATGGCTACACCTTC
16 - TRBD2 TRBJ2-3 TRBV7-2 CASSLEGGGATDTQYF TGTGCCAGCAGCTTAGAAGGCGGGGGGGCCACAGATACGCAGTATTTT
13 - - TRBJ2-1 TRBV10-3 CASGSGPYNEQFF TGTGCCTCCGGTAGCGGACCCTACAATGAGCAGTTCTTC
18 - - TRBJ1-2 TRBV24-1 CATSESRAGSRGASGYTF TGTGCCACCAGTGAGTCCCGGGCGGGGTCTAGGGGCGCTTCCGGCTACACCTTC
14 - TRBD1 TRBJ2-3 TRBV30 CAWSVQGASDTQYF TGTGCCTGGAGTGTCCAGGGGGCCTCAGATACGCAGTATTTT
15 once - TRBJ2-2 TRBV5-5 CASSLAGGLGGELFF TGTGCCAGCAGCTTGGCCGGGGGGCTGGGCGGGGAGCTGTTTTTT
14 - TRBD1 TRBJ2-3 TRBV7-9 CASSFDRGSDTQYF TGTGCCAGCAGCTTTGACAGGGGATCTGATACGCAGTATTTT
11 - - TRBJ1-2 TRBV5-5 CASSFEYGYTF TGTGCCAGCAGCTTCGAGTATGGCTACACCTTC
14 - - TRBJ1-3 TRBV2 CASSEQISGNTIYF TGTGCCAGCAGTGAACAGATCTCTGGAAACACCATATATTTT
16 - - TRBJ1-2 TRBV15 CATSRDTPKAGYGYTF TGTGCCACCAGCAGAGATACCCCCAAGGCGGGCTATGGCTACACCTTC